The present entry profiles one T cell receptor beta chain with its context. Its matching antigen is unknown. Clones were read by immunoSEQ multiplex PCR, and TCRdb kept only the in-frame ones, dropping some. The data contain more than 95,000 clones, around 88% of them singletons. This CDR3 is 13 amino acids long. V shed 2 bases and J shed 3 bases, with 8 bases lying between them. From germline, CDR1 is SGHDT and CDR2 YYEEEE. This sample is drawn from a study of T cell responses to AZD1222 COVID-19 vaccine. Study-level results: Across the whole spike, CD4 TCRs peaked at regions 160-218 and 743-854. Clonal diversity may have been underestimated in mostly white British donors. Every sample of the repertoires postdated the peak T cell response.

The J gene is TRBJ2-5, the V gene TRBV5-6; D unresolved. The source is an adult who received the AZD1222 COVID-19 vaccine. Here the sequenced sample was peripheral blood, taken 28 days after the second AZD1222 dose. The CDR3 loop reads CASSLGWEETQYF. The CDR3 region has the DNA TGTGCCAGCAGCTTAGGGTGGGAAGAGACCCAGTACTTC.